This T cell receptor (beta chain) was obtained from a study of T-cell reconstitution after alpha-beta-depleted transplantation in children. During its preparation, the TCRbeta library received unique molecular identifiers. One entry per CDR3 protein, called by TCRdb with MiXCR from the PCR reads. This table holds more than 400,000 distinct CDR3 sequences, around two fifths found once. Between the trimmed V and J ends, which lost 5 bases and 1 base, there was a span of 14 bases. CDR1 and CDR2 (germline): SGHTA, FQGNSA. The CDR3 is 16 residues long. The TCR was taken from a girl aged 2-9 years with aplastic anemia, due to receive a stem cell transplant. Source: PBMCs, taken before TCRalphabeta/CD19-depleted stem cell transplant. J is TRBJ2-2 and V is TRBV7-2; D may be TRBD1 (6 bases). CDR3 amino acids: CASSRVGTRNTGELFF. CDR3 nucleotide sequence: TGTGCCAGCAGCCGCGTGGGGACAAGGAACACCGGGGAGCTGTTTTTT.